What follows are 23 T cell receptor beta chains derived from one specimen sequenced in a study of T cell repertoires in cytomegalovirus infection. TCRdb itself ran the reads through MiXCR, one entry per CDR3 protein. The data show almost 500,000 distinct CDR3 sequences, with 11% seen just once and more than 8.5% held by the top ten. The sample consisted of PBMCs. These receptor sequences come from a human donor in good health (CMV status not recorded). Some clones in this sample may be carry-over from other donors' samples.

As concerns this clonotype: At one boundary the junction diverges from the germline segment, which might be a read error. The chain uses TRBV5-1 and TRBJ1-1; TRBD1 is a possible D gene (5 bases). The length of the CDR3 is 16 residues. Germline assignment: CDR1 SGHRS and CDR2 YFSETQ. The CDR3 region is CTSSLSLQGDDTEAFF. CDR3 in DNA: TGCACCAGCAGCTTGTCATTGCAGGGAGATGACACTGAAGCTTTCTTT.

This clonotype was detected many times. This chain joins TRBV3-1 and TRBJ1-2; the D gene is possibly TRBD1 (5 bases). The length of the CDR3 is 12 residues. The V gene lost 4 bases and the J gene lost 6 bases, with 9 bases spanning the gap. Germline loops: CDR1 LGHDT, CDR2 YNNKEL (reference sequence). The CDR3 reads CASSRPGDGYTF. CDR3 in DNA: TGTGCCAGCAGCCGTCCGGGGGATGGCTACACCTTC.

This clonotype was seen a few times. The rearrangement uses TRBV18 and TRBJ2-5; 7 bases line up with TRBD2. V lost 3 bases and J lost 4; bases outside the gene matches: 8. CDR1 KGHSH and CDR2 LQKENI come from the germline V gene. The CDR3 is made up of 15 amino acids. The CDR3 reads CASSPRGLDRETQYF. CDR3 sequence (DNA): TGTGCCAGCTCACCCCGAGGACTAGACCGAGAGACCCAGTACTTC. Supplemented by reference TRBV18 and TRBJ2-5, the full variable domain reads NAGVMQNPRHLVRRRGQEARLRCSPMKGHSHVYWYRQLPEEGLKFMVYLQKENIIDESGMPKERFSAEFPKEGPSILRIQQVVRGDSAAYFCASSPRGLDRETQYFGPGTRLLVL.

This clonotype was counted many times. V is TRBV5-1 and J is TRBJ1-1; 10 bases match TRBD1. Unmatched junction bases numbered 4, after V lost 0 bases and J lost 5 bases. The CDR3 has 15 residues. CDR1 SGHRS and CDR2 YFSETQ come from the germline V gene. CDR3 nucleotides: TGCGCCAGCAGCTTGGTTGGACAGGGGGGTACTGAAGCTTTCTTT. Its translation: CASSLVGQGGTEAFF.

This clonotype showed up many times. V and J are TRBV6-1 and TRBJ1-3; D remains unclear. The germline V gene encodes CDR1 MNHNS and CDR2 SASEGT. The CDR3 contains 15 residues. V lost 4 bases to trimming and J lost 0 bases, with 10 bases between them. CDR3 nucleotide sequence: TGTGCCAGCAGTGCTCTCGGGAACTCTGGAAACACCATATATTTT. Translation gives CASSALGNSGNTIYF.

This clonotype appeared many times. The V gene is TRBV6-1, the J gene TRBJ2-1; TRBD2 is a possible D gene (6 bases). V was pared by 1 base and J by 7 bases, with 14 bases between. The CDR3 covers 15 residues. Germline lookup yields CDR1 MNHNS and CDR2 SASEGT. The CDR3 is CASSEGPAGLNEQFF. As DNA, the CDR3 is TGTGCCAGCAGTGAAGGCCCAGCGGGCCTAAATGAGCAGTTCTTC.

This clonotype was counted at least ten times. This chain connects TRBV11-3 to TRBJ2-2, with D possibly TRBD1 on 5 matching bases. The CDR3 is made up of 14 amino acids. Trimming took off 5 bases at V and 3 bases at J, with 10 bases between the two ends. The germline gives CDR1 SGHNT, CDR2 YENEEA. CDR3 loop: CASSLLQDTGELFF. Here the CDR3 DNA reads TGTGCCAGCAGCCTTCTACAGGACACCGGGGAGCTGTTTTTT.

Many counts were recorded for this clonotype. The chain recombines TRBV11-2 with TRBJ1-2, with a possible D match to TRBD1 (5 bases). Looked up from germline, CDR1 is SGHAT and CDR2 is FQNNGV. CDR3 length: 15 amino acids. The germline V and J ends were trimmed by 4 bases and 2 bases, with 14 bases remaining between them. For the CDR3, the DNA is TGTGCCAGCAGCTCTCAGGGAATGAGCAACTATGGCTACACCTTC. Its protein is CASSSQGMSNYGYTF.

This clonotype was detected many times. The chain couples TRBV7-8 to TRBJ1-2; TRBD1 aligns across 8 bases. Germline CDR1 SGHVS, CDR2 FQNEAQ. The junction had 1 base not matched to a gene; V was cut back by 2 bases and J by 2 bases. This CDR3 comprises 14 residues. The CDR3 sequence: CASSLNRGNYGYTF. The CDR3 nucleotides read TGTGCCAGCAGCTTAAACAGGGGGAACTATGGCTACACCTTC.

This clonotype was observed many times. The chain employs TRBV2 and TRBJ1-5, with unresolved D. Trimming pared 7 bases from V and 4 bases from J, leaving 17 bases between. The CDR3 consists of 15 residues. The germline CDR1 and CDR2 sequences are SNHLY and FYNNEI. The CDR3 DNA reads TGTGCCAGCACGTCCGGGCGGGGAGGGAATCAGCCCCAGCATTTT. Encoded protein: CASTSGRGGNQPQHF.

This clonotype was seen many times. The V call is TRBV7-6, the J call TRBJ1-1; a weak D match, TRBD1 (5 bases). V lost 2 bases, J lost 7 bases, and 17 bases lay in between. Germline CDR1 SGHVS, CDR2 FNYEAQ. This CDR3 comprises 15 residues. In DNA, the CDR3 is TGTGCCAGCAGCTTAACCCGGGACGGTTTTGATGAAGCTTTCTTT. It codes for CASSLTRDGFDEAFF. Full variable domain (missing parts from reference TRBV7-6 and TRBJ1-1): GAGVSQSPRYKVTKRGQDVALRCDPISGHVSLYWYRQALGQGPEFLTYFNYEAQQDKSGLPNDRFSAERPEGSISTLTIQRTEQRDSAMYRCASSLTRDGFDEAFFGQGTRLTVV.

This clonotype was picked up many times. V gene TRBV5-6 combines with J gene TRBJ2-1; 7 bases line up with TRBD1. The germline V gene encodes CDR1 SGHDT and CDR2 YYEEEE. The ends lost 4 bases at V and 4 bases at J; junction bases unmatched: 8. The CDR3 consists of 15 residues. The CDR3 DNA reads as TGTGCCAGCAGCGCGACAGGGAGAGCGTACAATGAGCAGTTCTTC. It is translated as CASSATGRAYNEQFF.

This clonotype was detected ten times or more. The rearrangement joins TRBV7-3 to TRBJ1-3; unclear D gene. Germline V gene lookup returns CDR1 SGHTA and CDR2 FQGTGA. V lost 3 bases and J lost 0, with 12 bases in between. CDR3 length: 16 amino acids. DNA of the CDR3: TGTGCCAGCAGCTTGCCATATGGGGTCTCTGGAAACACCATATATTTT. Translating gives CASSLPYGVSGNTIYF.

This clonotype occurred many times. CDR3: CASSLALRQERDTQYF. CDR3 DNA sequence: TGTGCCAGCAGCTTAGCGCTGAGGCAGGAGAGAGATACGCAGTATTTT. V gene TRBV7-8 combines with J gene TRBJ2-3; D is undetermined. V shed 0 bases and J shed 5 bases, with 15 bases lying between them. Per the germline V gene, CDR1 is SGHVS and CDR2 is FQNEAQ. The CDR3 runs to 16 residues.

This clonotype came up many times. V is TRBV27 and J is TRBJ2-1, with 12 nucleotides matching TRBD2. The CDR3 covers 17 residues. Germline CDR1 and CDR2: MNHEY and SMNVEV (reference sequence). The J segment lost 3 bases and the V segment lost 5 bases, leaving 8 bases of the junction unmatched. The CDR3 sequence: CASSPGTSGPDYNEQFF. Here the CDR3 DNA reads TGTGCCAGCAGTCCCGGGACTAGCGGGCCGGACTACAATGAGCAGTTCTTC.

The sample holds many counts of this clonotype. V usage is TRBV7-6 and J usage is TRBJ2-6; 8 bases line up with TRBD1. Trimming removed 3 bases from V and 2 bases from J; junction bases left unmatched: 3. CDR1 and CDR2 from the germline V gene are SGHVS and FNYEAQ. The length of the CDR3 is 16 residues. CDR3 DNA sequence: TGTGCCAGCAGCTTCCCAGGGGGCCCTGGGGCCAACGTCCTGACTTTC. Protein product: CASSFPGGPGANVLTF.

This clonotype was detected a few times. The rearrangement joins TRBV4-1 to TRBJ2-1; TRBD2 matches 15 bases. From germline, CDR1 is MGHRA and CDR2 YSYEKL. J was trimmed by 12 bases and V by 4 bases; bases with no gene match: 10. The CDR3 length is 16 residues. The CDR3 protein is CASSPLGLAGGNRQFF. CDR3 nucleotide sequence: TGCGCCAGCAGCCCCCTGGGACTAGCGGGAGGCAATCGGCAGTTCTTC.

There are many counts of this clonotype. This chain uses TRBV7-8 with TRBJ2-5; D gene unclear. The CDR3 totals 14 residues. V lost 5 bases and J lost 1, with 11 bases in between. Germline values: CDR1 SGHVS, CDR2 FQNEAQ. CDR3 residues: CASSPRRSQETQYF. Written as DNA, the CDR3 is TGTGCCAGCAGCCCTCGAAGGTCCCAAGAGACCCAGTACTTC.

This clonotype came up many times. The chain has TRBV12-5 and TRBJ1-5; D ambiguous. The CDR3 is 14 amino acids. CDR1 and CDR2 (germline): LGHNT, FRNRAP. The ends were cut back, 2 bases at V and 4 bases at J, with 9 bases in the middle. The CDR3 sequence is CASGLPGLNQPQHF. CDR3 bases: TGTGCTAGTGGTTTGCCGGGATTAAATCAGCCCCAGCATTTT.

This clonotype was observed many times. This CDR3 is CASSYREATGELFF. CDR3 bases: TGTGCCAGTAGTTACAGGGAGGCGACCGGGGAGCTGTTTTTT. The rearrangement uses TRBV19 and TRBJ2-2, with D tentatively TRBD1 or TRBD2 (6 bases each). The CDR3 runs to 14 residues. The germline CDR1 and CDR2 sequences are LNHDA and SQIVND (reference sequence). V was shortened by 5 bases and J by 5 bases, with 12 bases between the two germline ends.

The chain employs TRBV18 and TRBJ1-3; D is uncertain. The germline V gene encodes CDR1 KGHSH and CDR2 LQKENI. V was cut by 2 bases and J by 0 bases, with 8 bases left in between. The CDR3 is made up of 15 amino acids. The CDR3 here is CASSPAAGSGNTIYF. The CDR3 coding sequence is TGTGCCAGCTCACCAGCGGCCGGCTCTGGAAACACCATATATTTT.

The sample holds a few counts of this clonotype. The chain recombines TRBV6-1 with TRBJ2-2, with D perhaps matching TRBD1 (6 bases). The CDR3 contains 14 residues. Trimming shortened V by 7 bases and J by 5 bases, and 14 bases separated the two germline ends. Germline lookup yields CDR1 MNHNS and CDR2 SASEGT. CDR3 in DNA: TGTGCCAGCAACCCGACAGGACGGACCGGGGAGCTGTTTTTT. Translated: CASNPTGRTGELFF.

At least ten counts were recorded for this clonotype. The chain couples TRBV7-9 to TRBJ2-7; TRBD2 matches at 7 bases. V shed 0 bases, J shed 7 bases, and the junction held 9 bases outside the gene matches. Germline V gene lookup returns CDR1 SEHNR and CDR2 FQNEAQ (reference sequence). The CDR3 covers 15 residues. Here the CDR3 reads CASSLAGGPSGEQYF. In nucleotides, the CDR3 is TGTGCCAGCAGCTTAGCGGGAGGGCCGTCGGGGGAGCAGTACTTC.